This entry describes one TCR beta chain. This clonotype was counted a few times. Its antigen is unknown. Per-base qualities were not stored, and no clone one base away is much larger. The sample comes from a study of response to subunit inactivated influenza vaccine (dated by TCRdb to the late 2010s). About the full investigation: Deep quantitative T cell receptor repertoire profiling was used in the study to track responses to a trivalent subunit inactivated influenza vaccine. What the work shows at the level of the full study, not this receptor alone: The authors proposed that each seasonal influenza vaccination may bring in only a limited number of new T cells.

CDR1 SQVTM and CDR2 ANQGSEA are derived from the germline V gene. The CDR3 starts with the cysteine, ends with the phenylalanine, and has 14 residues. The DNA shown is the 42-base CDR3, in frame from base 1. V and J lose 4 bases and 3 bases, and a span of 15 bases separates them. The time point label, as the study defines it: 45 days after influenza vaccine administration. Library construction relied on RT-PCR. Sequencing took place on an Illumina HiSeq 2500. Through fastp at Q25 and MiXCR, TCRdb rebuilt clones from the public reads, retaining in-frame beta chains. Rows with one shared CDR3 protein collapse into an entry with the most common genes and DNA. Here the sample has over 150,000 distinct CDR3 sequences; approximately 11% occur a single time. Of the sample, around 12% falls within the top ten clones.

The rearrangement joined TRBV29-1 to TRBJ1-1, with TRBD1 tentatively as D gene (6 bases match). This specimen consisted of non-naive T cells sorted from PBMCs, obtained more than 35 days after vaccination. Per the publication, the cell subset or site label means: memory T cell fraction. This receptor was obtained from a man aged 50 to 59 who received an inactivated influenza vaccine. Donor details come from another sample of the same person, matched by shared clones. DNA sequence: TGCAGCGTTGTGGGGGCCTCCTGGGACACTGAAGCTTTCTTT. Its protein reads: CSVVGASWDTEAFF.